One T cell receptor (beta chain) is described in this entry. The assay was immunoSEQ multiplex PCR, and TCRdb's table has in-frame clones only and misses some. The table has hundreds of thousands of clones, 95% seen once. The sample belongs to a study of shared clonotypes between healthy human individuals. In the study overall: Sampling drew on donors who were a couple of women and a few men aged 18 to 49.

Only CD45RO-negative cells positively selected for CCR7 counted as naive CD8 cells, so terminally differentiated effector memory CD45RA+ cells were excluded. Donors, healthy HIV-negative adults, lacked recent acute infections or vaccinations. CDR1 is SGHDT and CDR2 is YYEEEE in the germline V gene. The CDR3 consists of 15 residues. V lost 5 bases, J lost 4 bases, and 11 bases stayed unmatched. The receptor was derived from a young woman in good health. The sequenced sample was naive CD8+ T cells sorted from blood. The chain is built from TRBV5-6 and TRBJ2-7; 8 positions match TRBD1. CDR3 bases: TGTGCCAGCAGTAAGGACCGGGACAGGCCTTACGAGCAGTACTTC. Protein sequence: CASSKDRDRPYEQYF. Based on the CDR3 plus reference TRBV5-6 and TRBJ2-7, the full variable domain is DAGVTQSPTHLIKTRGQQVTLRCSPKSGHDTVSWYQQALGQGPQFIFQYYEEEERQRGNFPDRFSGHQFPNYSSELNVNALLLGDSALYLCASSKDRDRPYEQYFGPGTRLTVT.